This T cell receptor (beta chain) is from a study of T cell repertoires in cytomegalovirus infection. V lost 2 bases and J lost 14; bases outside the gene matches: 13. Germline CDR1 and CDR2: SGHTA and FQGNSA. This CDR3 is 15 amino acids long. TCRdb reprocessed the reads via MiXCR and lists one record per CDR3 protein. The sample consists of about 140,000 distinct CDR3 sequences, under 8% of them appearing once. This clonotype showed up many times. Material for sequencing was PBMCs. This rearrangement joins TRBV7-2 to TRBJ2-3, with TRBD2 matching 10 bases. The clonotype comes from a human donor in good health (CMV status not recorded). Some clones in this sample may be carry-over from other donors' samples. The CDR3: CASSLRTSGEFAMYF. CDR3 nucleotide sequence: TGTGCCAGCAGCTTAAGAACTAGCGGGGAGTTTGCTATGTATTTT.